The clone carrying this TCR beta chain was observed at least ten times. Its specificity is unknown. The data belong to a study of T cells in Graves' hyperthyroidism and ophthalmopathy. Study background: Before any treatment, at initial diagnosis, peripheral blood was collected. General observations from the study: Most expanded thyroid clonotypes above 0.001 also appeared in blood.

The V end lost 5 bases, the J end lost 0 bases, and 11 bases lay between the germline ends. The CDR3 is 15 residues long. Germline CDR1 is SGHTA and CDR2 is FQGNSA. RNA transcripts gave rise to amplified TCR beta CDR3 regions. The HTBI primer set was used in a first-round RT-PCR of the TCR CDR3. In TCRdb, the multiplex PCR reads were re-called with MiXCR into one record per CDR3 protein. The sample includes around 290,000 distinct CDR3 sequences, more than 10% of them seen just once. Specimen: blood. The sequence came from a woman in her 30s with Graves' hyperthyroidism that later progressed to Graves' ophthalmopathy. This sequence joins TRBV7-2 and TRBJ2-1; no clear D. The CDR3 region has the DNA TGTGCCAGCAGCCCCTCCTTGAGCTCCTACAATGAGCAGTTCTTC. This translates into CASSPSLSSYNEQFF.